This T cell receptor (beta chain) was documented in a study of blood T cell repertoires in COVID-19 (TCRdb year 2020). Turning to the overall study: Collaborator samples came from the United States, Italy and Spain and covered acute and convalescent phases of COVID-19. The material from the prospective study consisted of cDNA or gDNA derived from T cells, B-cell-depleted T cells, or PBMCs. The dataset comprised deeply sampled blood TCRbeta repertoires from subjects exposed to, actively infected with, or recovered from COVID-19. The repertoires were made available in a free public database intended to serve as a resource for research on the immune response to SARS-CoV-2. The samples were drawn from two sources: the first 160 participants of the ongoing ImmuneRACE study, and fewer than 1,500 subjects contributed by 6 global collaborators. The sample metadata nearly always contained a de-identified subject ID, COVID-19 status, age in years and sex. HLA class I and class II types, where available, came from metadata supplied by the sample provider rather than from assay-based typing. The research as a whole found: The amount of clinical and demographic metadata varied by source and participant and was provided uncurated.

Taken from cysteine to phenylalanine, the CDR3 has 15 residues. Kept here is only the CDR3 DNA, which spans 45 bases and is read in frame from base 1. CDR1 and CDR2 are drawn from the germline V gene (reference sequence): LGHDT, YNNKEL. The germline V and J ends show losses of 1 base and 4 bases respectively, and no gene match explains 4 bases of the junction. The collaborating institutions used their own protocols to collect whole blood in K2EDTA tubes. For TCRbeta analysis, collaborator samples were shipped as frozen whole blood, as isolated PBMCs, or as DNA extracted from either sample type. Worth noting for this clone: The specificity of this receptor is unknown. Base qualities are not provided; no much larger clone lies one nucleotide away.

The immunoSEQ Assay, a bias-controlled multiplex PCR, was used to amplify TCRbeta CDR3 regions from genomic DNA. The paper's data handling went like this. The number of nucleated cells in each sample was estimated from the amplification of reference gene primers within the assay. To quantify the absolute abundance of each unique TCRbeta CDR3 rearrangement, sequence reads were collapsed and filtered. For each sample, productive Simpson clonality was calculated by taking the square root of Simpson's diversity index across productive rearrangements. This immuneACCESS table, as held by TCRdb, lists in-frame sequences with V and J called but not all clones. Of the missing ones, under half trace to an unresolved V gene in checked studies; the others have no known cause. Clonal size and the V and J genes are those of that table, whereas D and trimming came from the DNA. In all, the sample holds over 130,000 clones, and 80% to 90% of those were seen once. The top ten clonotypes cover roughly 3.4% of the sample.

The sample consisted of peripheral blood. The sequence joins TRBV3-1 (or the pseudogene TRBV3-2) to TRBJ2-7, with TRBD1 identical over 10 junction bases. This clonotype was sampled from a man aged 70-80 years with acute or convalescent COVID-19. CDR3 protein: CASSQAPGQGYEQYF. The sequence in DNA is TGTGCCAGCAGCCAAGCACCGGGACAGGGGTACGAGCAGTACTTC.